Each of the 31 T cell receptor beta chains below was sequenced from the same sample in a study of blood T cells in healthy people across ages. Then a second PCR, running roughly 6 to 12 cycles, was carried out with a sample-barcoded 5' primer and a J-beta primer mix. Via MiXCR, TCRdb re-called the 5' RACE reads, giving one row per CDR3 protein. The sample consists of around 1,000,000 distinct CDR3 sequences, almost 25% of them appearing once. These data also featured in a second study, about T cells of mothers and their children.

The sequenced sample was blood. All receptors derive from a girl under 10 years old in good health.

This clonotype has a handful of counts. The chain employs TRBV6-5 and TRBJ2-3; a weak D match, TRBD1 (5 bases). CDR3 length equals 12 residues. Per germline, CDR1 MNHEY and CDR2 SVGAGI. Trimming took 11 bases from V and 7 from J, leaving 16 bases between them. The CDR3: CAVRVLGNTQYF. Written as DNA, the CDR3 is TGTGCCGTCAGGGTTTTGGGGAATACGCAGTATTTT.

This clonotype appeared a few times. The chain uses TRBV7-9 and TRBJ2-1; possibly TRBD1 or TRBD2 for D (5 bases each). The J call is in doubt because the DNA end fits TRBJ2-7 better. Germline V gene lookup returns CDR1 SEHNR and CDR2 FQNEAQ (reference sequence). The CDR3 runs 14 residues. The CDR3 is CASSFDGTPDEQYF. The CDR3 coding sequence is TGTGCCAGCAGCTTCGACGGGACCCCGGACGAGCAGTACTTC.

V is TRBV7-3 and J is TRBJ2-5; 9 positions agree with TRBD2. The V segment lost 6 bases and the J segment 12 bases; nucleotides outside the gene matches: 14. This CDR3 is 14 amino acids long. Germline V gene lookup returns CDR1 SGHTA and CDR2 FQGTGA. The CDR3 DNA is TGTGCCAGCAGTCAACCACTGGCTAGCGGGGTAAAGTACTTC. Translated: CASSQPLASGVKYF.

This clonotype was counted between two and nine times. The CDR3, as DNA: TGTGCCAGCAGCGTGGGACTAGCGGGAGGGCCCCTCCAAGAGACCCAGTACTTC. The encoded protein is CASSVGLAGGPLQETQYF. This chain joins TRBV9 and TRBJ2-5; 16 bases match TRBD2. The CDR3 totals 18 residues. The ends lost 2 bases at V and 1 base at J; junction bases unmatched: 5. Germline loops: CDR1 SGDLS, CDR2 YYNGEE.

This sequence joins TRBV6-6 and TRBJ1-1; D may be TRBD1 (5 bases). In germline, CDR1 is MNHNY, CDR2 SVGAGI (reference sequence). The CDR3 covers 15 residues. The V end was cut by 2 bases, the J end by 3 bases, with 13 bases between. CDR3 protein: CASSYLGRGDTEAFF. In nucleotides, the CDR3 is TGTGCCAGCAGTTACCTGGGACGCGGGGACACTGAAGCTTTCTTT.

In nucleotides, the CDR3 is TGTGCCAGCAGTCCCGACTGGTCCTACGAGCAGTACTTC. Amino acid sequence: CASSPDWSYEQYF. The genes are TRBV6-5 and TRBJ2-7; no definite D call. Germline assignment: CDR1 MNHEY and CDR2 SVGAGI. The CDR3 has 13 amino acids. The V end was cut by 5 bases, the J end by 1 base, with 9 bases between.

The chain has TRBV2 and TRBJ2-1; TRBD1 matches at 7 bases. The CDR3 is 16 residues long. Looked up from germline, CDR1 is SNHLY and CDR2 is FYNNEI. V dropped 4 bases and J dropped 5; count of bases not matched to a gene: 11. The CDR3, as DNA: TGTGCCAGCAGTGGATCTCTACAGGGGCCACACAATGAGCAGTTCTTC. It is translated as CASSGSLQGPHNEQFF.

This clonotype was counted only a few times. The V gene is TRBV7-9, the J gene TRBJ2-1; 9 nucleotides match TRBD2. Germline V gene lookup returns CDR1 SEHNR and CDR2 FQNEAQ (reference sequence). The CDR3 sequence is 16 residues long. Germline trimming cut 1 base from V and 3 bases from J; bases unmatched to any gene: 4. Written as DNA, the CDR3 is TGTGCCAGCAGCTTAGAGGCGGGGGGGCTCTACAATGAGCAGTTCTTC. Amino acids: CASSLEAGGLYNEQFF.

The chain joins TRBV4-2 to TRBJ2-5; 7 nucleotides line up with TRBD1. This CDR3 contains 15 residues. The germline gives CDR1 LGHNA, CDR2 YNFKEQ. Trimming cost V 4 bases and J 3 bases; bases outside gene matches: 8. The CDR3, as DNA: TGTGCCAGCAGCCTCCGGGACAGTAAGAAAGAGACCCAGTACTTC. Translating gives CASSLRDSKKETQYF.

The chain couples TRBV29-1 to TRBJ2-7; no reliable D call. With 6 bases removed from V and 0 bases from J, the gap between germline ends came to 12 bases. Looked up from germline, CDR1 is SQVTM and CDR2 is ANQGSEA. This CDR3 region has 13 residues. For the CDR3, the DNA is TGCAGCGTCGGGCACATCTACTCCTACGAGCAGTACTTC. Translation gives CSVGHIYSYEQYF.

The rearrangement links TRBV4-1 to TRBJ2-7; 11 bases fit TRBD1. Germline loops: CDR1 MGHRA, CDR2 YSYEKL. The CDR3 runs to 16 residues. After removal of 1 base from V and 10 bases from J, the junction contained 12 bases not matched to a gene. This CDR3 is CASSQGVFGTGGLQYF. The CDR3 DNA is TGCGCCAGCAGCCAAGGGGTCTTCGGGACAGGGGGTTTACAGTACTTC.

This clonotype was seen only a few times. One end of the junction is discordant with germline, which a read error may explain. The V and J genes are TRBV12-3 or TRBV12-4 and TRBJ1-4; TRBD1 matches 8 bases. The CDR3 runs 13 residues. Here the CDR3 reads CASSWTGIEKLVF. The CDR3 region has the DNA TGTGCCAGCAGTTGGACAGGGATTGAAAAACTGGTTTTT.

This clonotype has at least ten counts. The chain recombines TRBV4-2 with TRBJ2-5, with 9 bases identical to TRBD2. CDR1 is LGHNA, CDR2 YNFKEQ, per germline. V gave up 1 base and J gave up 3 bases; unmatched junction bases: 3. The CDR3 loop spans 15 amino acids. The CDR3 loop reads CASSQGAGGKETQYF. In nucleotides, the CDR3 is TGTGCCAGCAGCCAAGGAGCGGGGGGTAAAGAGACCCAGTACTTC.

The V gene is TRBV6-5, the J gene TRBJ1-1; 7 nucleotides agree with TRBD1. V lost 4 bases, J lost 0 bases, and 5 bases stayed unmatched. Germline V gene lookup returns CDR1 MNHEY and CDR2 SVGAGI. The CDR3 contains 15 residues. CDR3 nucleotide sequence: TGTGCCAGCAGTTTAGGACAGGCCCTGAACACTGAAGCTTTCTTT. Its translation: CASSLGQALNTEAFF.

The chain carries TRBV9 and TRBJ1-5; D unclear. Germline V CDR1 and CDR2: SGDLS, YYNGEE. The CDR3 loop spans 17 amino acids. Between the trimmed V and J ends, which lost 4 bases and 2 bases, there was a span of 19 bases. CDR3 amino acids: CASSSGPSSGGNQPQHF. The CDR3 nucleotides read TGTGCCAGCAGCTCCGGACCGTCATCGGGTGGCAATCAGCCCCAGCATTTT.

This clonotype came up a few times. The CDR3 region has the DNA TGTGCCAGCAGCCATGACCGGGTGTGGGGCTCCTACAATGAGCAGTTCTTC. This codes for CASSHDRVWGSYNEQFF. The gene calls are TRBV4-2 and TRBJ2-1; no clear D. Trimming took 3 bases from V and 0 from J, leaving 15 bases between them. The CDR3 spans 17 residues. Germline lookup yields CDR1 LGHNA and CDR2 YNFKEQ.

This chain uses TRBV21-1 with TRBJ1-5. TRBV21-1 is reported as a pseudogene. The CDR3 has 15 amino acids. The CDR3 region is CASIPPPRLDQPQHF. CDR3 coding DNA: TGTGCCAGCATCCCTCCCCCCAGGCTGGATCAGCCCCAGCATTTT.

This clonotype was seen a handful of times. V is TRBV6-2 or TRBV6-3 and J is TRBJ1-2; no clear D. CDR1 is MNHEY, CDR2 SVGEGT, per germline. Trimming pared 6 bases from V and 8 bases from J, leaving 16 bases between. The CDR3 loop spans 13 amino acids. CDR3 nucleotides: TGTGCCAGCAGCTCCGACGGCCCCTACGGCTACACCTTC. This sequence encodes CASSSDGPYGYTF.

V gene TRBV3-1 combines with J gene TRBJ2-1; D may match TRBD1 or TRBD2 (6 bases each). This CDR3 is 17 amino acids long. CDR1 and CDR2 from the germline V gene are LGHDT and YNNKEL (reference sequence). Trimming removed 3 bases from V and 8 bases from J, with 23 bases in between. The CDR3 DNA follows: TGTGCCAGCAGCCAGCATTACACGGGGGCCCCCGGGCATGAGCAGTTCTTC. Translated: CASSQHYTGAPGHEQFF.

The chain recombines TRBV12-5 with TRBJ2-5; tentative D call: TRBD2 (7 bases). The CDR3 covers 14 residues. The V and J ends lost 6 bases and 6 bases respectively, with 17 bases between them. Germline assignment: CDR1 LGHNT and CDR2 FRNRAP. The CDR3 reads CASGTLGGLKTQYF. CDR3 nucleotides: TGTGCTAGTGGGACTCTGGGGGGGCTAAAGACCCAGTACTTC.

V and J are TRBV2 and TRBJ2-7, with 7 bases that match TRBD1. In germline, CDR1 is SNHLY, CDR2 FYNNEI. This CDR3 has 16 amino acids. Trimming at V came to 1 base and at J to 0 bases, leaving 6 bases not matched to a gene. The CDR3 sequence: CASSEDPGGSSYEQYF. The CDR3 DNA is TGTGCCAGCAGTGAAGACCCAGGGGGAAGCTCCTACGAGCAGTACTTC. Full variable domain (remainder filled in from reference TRBV2 and TRBJ2-7): EPEVTQTPSHQVTQMGQEVILRCVPISNHLYFYWYRQILGQKVEFLVSFYNNEISEKSEIFDDQFSVERPDGSNFTLKIRSTKLEDSAMYFCASSEDPGGSSYEQYFGPGTRLTVT.

Only a few counts were recorded for this clonotype. The chain employs TRBV7-9 and TRBJ2-7; D is ambiguous. The V end lost 4 bases, the J end lost 2 bases, and 9 bases lay between the germline ends. Germline V lookup: CDR1 SEHNR, CDR2 FQNEAQ (reference sequence). The CDR3 has 13 amino acids. The CDR3 spells CASSSRTPYEQYF. The DNA of the CDR3 is TGTGCCAGCAGCTCCCGGACCCCCTACGAGCAGTACTTC.

This clonotype was picked up a small number of times. The CDR3 region is CASSLRQLWGYTF. The CDR3 coding sequence is TGTGCCAGCAGTCTAAGACAGCTGTGGGGCTACACCTTC. This chain connects TRBV28 to TRBJ1-2; D is perhaps TRBD1 (5 bases). Germline lookup yields CDR1 MDHEN and CDR2 SYDVKM. V lost 5 bases to trimming and J lost 8 bases, with 15 bases between them. This CDR3 region has 13 residues.

In DNA, the CDR3 is TGTGCCAGCGGGGAGCGAGGTCGGTACGAGCAGTACTTC. Protein sequence: CASGERGRYEQYF. V gene TRBV27 combines with J gene TRBJ2-7; possible D gene TRBD2, 5 bases. Germline V gene data show CDR1 as MNHEY and CDR2 as SMNVEV (reference sequence). V lost 8 bases to trimming and J lost 4 bases, with 15 bases between them. This CDR3 has 13 residues.

Notes on this clonotype: Mismatch with germline at one junction end may stem from a read error. The genes are TRBV19 and TRBJ2-1; no clear D. Germline CDR1 reads LNHDA; CDR2 reads SQIVND (reference sequence). The CDR3 spans 13 residues. CDR3 in DNA: TGTGCCAGTAGTACATACTCCCACAATGAGCAGTTCTTC. Residues: CASSTYSHNEQFF.

This clonotype was counted only a few times. The chain recombines TRBV12-3 or TRBV12-4 with TRBJ2-4; no clear D. The CDR3 extends over 11 amino acids. Trimming stripped 4 bases from V and 5 bases from J, with 3 bases between. The CDR3 is CASSSQNIQYF. DNA of the CDR3: TGTGCCAGCAGTTCCCAAAACATTCAGTACTTC.

This clonotype was found many times. This chain links TRBV12-3 or TRBV12-4 with TRBJ1-4, with TRBD1 as a possible D gene (5 bases). Trimming left V 6 bases short and J 7 bases short, with 12 bases between. CDR3 length: 13 amino acids. CDR3 bases: TGTGCCAGCAGCTCCCCCGGGGGTGAAAAACTGTTTTTT. It specifies CASSSPGGEKLFF.

This clonotype was counted between two and nine times. The V call is TRBV20-1, the J call TRBJ2-1; D uncertain. Germline V lookup: CDR1 DFQATT, CDR2 SNEGSKA (reference sequence). The ends were cut back, 6 bases at V and 6 bases at J, with 9 bases in the middle. CDR3 length: 11 residues. In DNA, the CDR3 is TGCAGTGCGGATATTAGCAATGAGCAGTTCTTC. Translated: CSADISNEQFF.

The genes are TRBV11-2 and TRBJ2-7; 8 bases agree with TRBD1. Per the germline V gene, CDR1 is SGHAT and CDR2 is FQNNGV. The V gene end was trimmed by 3 bases and the J gene end by 4 bases; junction bases not matched to a gene: 8. The CDR3 runs 15 residues. CDR3 DNA: TGTGCCAGCAGCTTGAACCGGGACAGGTCTTACGAGCAGTACTTC. It yields the protein CASSLNRDRSYEQYF. Looking up the rest from reference TRBV11-2 and TRBJ2-7 gives the full variable domain: EAGVAQSPRYKIIEKRQSVAFWCNPISGHATLYWYQQILGQGPKLLIQFQNNGVVDDSQLPKDRFSAERLKGVDSTLKIQPAKLEDSAVYLCASSLNRDRSYEQYFGPGTRLTVT.

In its sample, this clonotype was seen a few times. The chain employs TRBV29-1 and TRBJ2-2; weak D call: TRBD1 (6 bases). CDR1 SQVTM and CDR2 ANQGSEA come from the germline V gene. Trimming cost V 4 bases and J 0 bases, with 9 bases left between them. CDR3 length: 14 amino acids. CDR3 sequence (DNA): TGCAGCGTTGCGGGACACTCGAACACCGGGGAGCTGTTTTTT. Residues: CSVAGHSNTGELFF.

V and J are TRBV3-1 and TRBJ1-2; 7 bases agree with TRBD1. Germline trimming cut 1 base from V and 8 bases from J; bases unmatched to any gene: 7. From germline, CDR1 is LGHDT and CDR2 YNNKEL (reference sequence). The CDR3 totals 14 residues. CDR3 nucleotide sequence: TGTGCCAGCAGCCAAGGGGACAGACAGGACGGCTACACCTTC. This translates into CASSQGDRQDGYTF.